The 22 T cell receptor beta chains below come from one sample, sequenced in a study of T cell repertoires in cytomegalovirus infection. TCRdb recomputed calls from the reads with MiXCR, one row per CDR3 protein. Here the sample spans approximately 320,000 distinct CDR3 sequences, over 7.5% being singletons. The sequenced sample was PBMCs. These receptors were obtained from a human donor in good health (CMV status not recorded). Some clones in this sample may be carry-over from other donors' samples.

This clonotype was detected only a few times. One junction end does not reproduce the germline sequence, and a read error may be involved. The V and J genes are TRBV5-3 and TRBJ2-1; 11 bases agree with TRBD2. TRBV5-3 is reported as an ORF; its role is uncertain. The CDR3 has 17 amino acids. Written as DNA, the CDR3 is TGTGCCAGCAGCTTGGCCGATCGACTAGCGGGGAGAAATGAGCAGTTCTTC. As protein: CASSLADRLAGRNEQFF.

The chain couples TRBV4-3 to TRBJ1-4, with D perhaps matching TRBD1 (5 bases). V shed 1 base and J shed 0 bases, with 15 bases lying between them. The CDR3 extends over 18 amino acids. Germline CDR1 LGHNA, CDR2 YSLEER. The CDR3 nucleotides read TGCGCCAGCAGCCAAGCAGGGCCGAGGAGCGCAACTAATGAAAAACTGTTTTTT. It is translated as CASSQAGPRSATNEKLFF.

In this sample, this clonotype turned up a few times. This chain links TRBV20-1 with TRBJ2-5; 8 nucleotides agree with TRBD2. The germline V gene encodes CDR1 DFQATT and CDR2 SNEGSKA (reference sequence). Trimming took 0 bases from V and 1 from J; bases not matched to a gene: 13. This CDR3 is built from 18 residues. CDR3 DNA: TGCAGTGCTAGAGATAGATATAGCGGGAAACGGCCCCAAGAGACCCAGTACTTC. This codes for CSARDRYSGKRPQETQYF.

This clonotype was seen more than once but under ten times. The chain is built from TRBV2 and TRBJ1-1; the D gene is possibly TRBD1 (5 bases). The V end lost 0 bases, the J end lost 7 bases, and 9 bases lay between the germline ends. The CDR3 has 13 residues. Germline CDR1 is SNHLY and CDR2 is FYNNEI. This CDR3 reads CASSEARDSEAFF. The CDR3 region has the DNA TGTGCCAGCAGTGAAGCCAGAGACAGTGAAGCTTTCTTT.

In the case of this clonotype: A single base separates this from a much larger clone, so it may be a read error. This sequence joins TRBV7-9 and TRBJ2-2, with 7 bases fitting TRBD1. This CDR3 is 16 amino acids long. Per germline, CDR1 SEHNR and CDR2 FQNEAQ (reference sequence). Trimming cost V 7 bases and J 4 bases; bases outside gene matches: 12. This CDR3 reads CASIPMRGRTTGELFF. CDR3 coding DNA: TGTGCCAGCATCCCGATGAGGGGGCGGACCACCGGGGAGCTGTTTTTT.

In its sample, this clonotype was seen a few times. The CDR3 DNA is TGTGCCAGCACCGAGGGAAAGAACCCATACACCGGGGAGCTGTTTTTT. As protein: CASTEGKNPYTGELFF. J is TRBJ2-2 and V is TRBV18; possibly TRBD2 for D (5 bases). The CDR3 sequence is 16 residues long. Germline CDR1 is KGHSH and CDR2 is LQKENI. The V gene lost 8 bases and the J gene lost 3 bases, with 19 bases spanning the gap. The full variable domain, its missing parts supplied by reference TRBV18 and TRBJ2-2, is NAGVMQNPRHLVRRRGQEARLRCSPMKGHSHVYWYRQLPEEGLKFMVYLQKENIIDESGMPKERFSAEFPKEGPSILRIQQVVRGDSAAYFCASTEGKNPYTGELFFGEGSRLTVL.

This rearrangement joins TRBV27 to TRBJ2-3; D uncertain. Trimming cost V 2 bases and J 2 bases, with 11 bases left between them. From germline, CDR1 is MNHEY and CDR2 SMNVEV (reference sequence). The CDR3 runs to 15 residues. CDR3: CASSLEQLYTDTQYF. CDR3 in DNA: TGTGCCAGCAGTTTAGAACAGTTGTACACAGATACGCAGTATTTT.

This clonotype has a count of ten or more. The chain joins TRBV28 to TRBJ2-5; D call uncertain. Trimming removed 4 bases from V and 9 bases from J, with 6 bases in between. The CDR3 runs 10 residues. CDR1 MDHEN and CDR2 SYDVKM come from the germline V gene. CDR3 coding DNA: TGTGCCAGCAGTTCGGTGGCCCAGTACTTC. Translation gives CASSSVAQYF. Using reference TRBV28 and TRBJ2-5 for the parts outside the CDR3, the full variable domain is DVKVTQSSRYLVKRTGEKVFLECVQDMDHENMFWYRQDPGLGLRLIYFSYDVKMKEKGDIPEGYSVSREKKERFSLILESASTNQTSMYLCASSSVAQYFGPGTRLLVL.

This clonotype was observed a few times. The J gene is TRBJ2-7, the V gene TRBV30, with TRBD1 identical over 7 bases. V dropped 2 bases and J dropped 0; count of bases not matched to a gene: 7. Germline lookup yields CDR1 GTSNPN and CDR2 SVGIG (reference sequence). CDR3 size: 15 residues. CDR3 sequence reads: CAWSSTGTASYEQYF. As DNA, the CDR3 is TGTGCCTGGAGTTCGACCGGGACAGCCTCCTACGAGCAGTACTTC.

This clonotype appeared a few times. The chain couples TRBV20-1 to TRBJ1-5; D is unclear. Germline V CDR1 and CDR2: DFQATT, SNEGSKA (reference sequence). This CDR3 comprises 15 residues. V lost 1 base and J 2 bases, leaving 12 bases between the germline ends. CDR3 bases: TGCAGTGCTAGAGTCCGGGGTTGGGGCAATCAGCCCCAGCATTTT. Translating gives CSARVRGWGNQPQHF.

This clonotype was recorded many times. J is TRBJ1-4 and V is TRBV7-2; D is perhaps TRBD1 (6 bases). Per the germline V gene, CDR1 is SGHTA and CDR2 is FQGNSA. V lost 4 bases and J 7 bases, leaving 16 bases between the germline ends. CDR3 length equals 15 residues. CDR3 nucleotide sequence: TGTGCCAGCAGCTCACAGGGAGGAGAGGGTGAAAAACTGTTTTTT. This codes for CASSSQGGEGEKLFF.

This clonotype was counted many times. The V and J genes are TRBV20-1 and TRBJ2-2; possible D gene TRBD2, 6 bases. Germline values: CDR1 DFQATT, CDR2 SNEGSKA (reference sequence). V lost 6 bases and J lost 7, with 21 bases in between. This CDR3 has 15 residues. The CDR3 reads CSAVHSGSSSGELFF. The CDR3 nucleotides read TGCAGTGCCGTCCATTCCGGGAGTTCTAGCGGGGAGCTGTTTTTT.

This clonotype has at least ten counts. The gene calls are TRBV7-9 and TRBJ2-2; 8 bases line up with TRBD2. The germline gives CDR1 SEHNR, CDR2 FQNEAQ (reference sequence). J was trimmed by 5 bases and V by 4 bases; bases with no gene match: 9. The CDR3 has 16 amino acids. This CDR3 is CASSSAGGEQTGELFF. CDR3 bases: TGTGCCAGCAGCTCTGCGGGGGGAGAGCAGACCGGGGAGCTGTTTTTT.

Many counts were recorded for this clonotype. The V gene is TRBV20-1, the J gene TRBJ2-7; no clear D. V gave up 5 bases and J gave up 4 bases, with 21 bases separating them. The CDR3 sequence is 15 residues long. Germline V gene lookup returns CDR1 DFQATT and CDR2 SNEGSKA (reference sequence). CDR3 in amino acids: CSAPVRRALRYEQYF. The CDR3 bases are TGCAGTGCTCCGGTCCGCAGAGCCCTTAGGTACGAGCAGTACTTC.

The table lists this clonotype with many counts. This chain links TRBV18 with TRBJ2-1; D call uncertain. The CDR3 has 16 residues. V lost 1 base and J 0 bases, leaving 10 bases between the germline ends. The germline V gene encodes CDR1 KGHSH and CDR2 LQKENI. Written as DNA, the CDR3 is TGTGCCAGCTCACCACGGACGCCGAGCTCCTACAATGAGCAGTTCTTC. This gives the protein CASSPRTPSSYNEQFF.

V usage is TRBV4-1 and J usage is TRBJ2-3; 7 nucleotides match TRBD2. CDR1 and CDR2 from the germline V gene are MGHRA and YSYEKL. V gave up 0 bases and J gave up 0 bases; unmatched junction bases: 3. This CDR3 has 16 residues. DNA of the CDR3: TGCGCCAGCAGCCAAGATCTGCGGGGGAGCACAGATACGCAGTATTTT. Translating it yields CASSQDLRGSTDTQYF.

The rearrangement links TRBV11-2 to TRBJ2-4, with D hard to call. This CDR3 is 13 amino acids long. Trimming shortened V by 5 bases and J by 6 bases, and 11 bases separated the two germline ends. Germline CDR1 is SGHAT and CDR2 is FQNNGV. The CDR3 DNA is TGTGCCAGCAGCCGAGAGATTATAAACATTCAGTACTTC. It is translated as CASSREIINIQYF. The complete variable domain, with remaining parts taken from reference TRBV11-2 and TRBJ2-4, reads EAGVAQSPRYKIIEKRQSVAFWCNPISGHATLYWYQQILGQGPKLLIQFQNNGVVDDSQLPKDRFSAERLKGVDSTLKIQPAKLEDSAVYLCASSREIINIQYFGAGTRLSVL.

The chain employs TRBV7-7 and TRBJ2-7; 11 positions agree with TRBD1. Germline CDR1 is SSHAT and CDR2 is FNYEAQ (reference sequence). The CDR3 is 16 residues long. V trimming: 1 base; J trimming: 6 bases; junction bases outside the gene matches: 8. The CDR3 region is CASSLDLDRGPCEQYF. In DNA, the CDR3 is TGTGCCAGCAGCTTAGATTTGGACAGGGGGCCATGCGAGCAGTACTTC.

The chain uses TRBV12-3 or TRBV12-4 and TRBJ2-2; 7 bases agree with TRBD1. The CDR3 sequence is 16 residues long. V was pared by 1 base and J by 3 bases, with 5 bases of the junction left unmatched. This CDR3 reads CASSLVQGRDTGELFF. Here the CDR3 DNA reads TGTGCCAGCAGTTTAGTACAGGGGCGGGACACCGGGGAGCTGTTTTTT.

The chain links TRBV3-1 to TRBJ2-7; 7 bases match TRBD2. Germline V gene data show CDR1 as LGHDT and CDR2 as YNNKEL (reference sequence). The CDR3 totals 14 residues. The junction had 5 bases not matched to a gene; V was cut back by 0 bases and J by 6 bases. The CDR3 loop reads CASSQEREYSEQYF. CDR3 coding DNA: TGTGCCAGCAGCCAAGAGCGGGAGTACAGCGAGCAGTACTTC.

In DNA, the CDR3 is TGTGCCAGCAGCCAAGGACCAGACCCAATTCAGGCCCTCCACTTT. Encoded protein: CASSQGPDPIQALHF. The chain is built from TRBV11-2 and TRBJ1-6, with no clear D. This CDR3 comprises 15 residues. Germline CDR1 SGHAT, CDR2 FQNNGV. V lost 5 bases and J 14 bases, leaving 22 bases between the germline ends.

This clonotype has more than one count but fewer than ten. The rearrangement joins TRBV2 to TRBJ1-4, with D unresolved. The ends were cut back, 11 bases at V and 7 bases at J, with 14 bases in the middle. Looked up from germline, CDR1 is SNHLY and CDR2 is FYNNEI. The length of the CDR3 is 12 residues. CDR3 bases: TGTGCCGGCCGCCTACTCAGTGAAAAACTGTTTTTT. It codes for CAGRLLSEKLFF. Combining the CDR3 with reference TRBV2 and TRBJ1-4 gives the whole variable domain EPEVTQTPSHQVTQMGQEVILRCVPISNHLYFYWYRQILGQKVEFLVSFYNNEISEKSEIFDDQFSVERPDGSNFTLKIRSTKLEDSAMYFCAGRLLSEKLFFGSGTQLSVL.